This T cell receptor beta chain was found in a study of cytomegalovirus exposure and HLA in healthy donors. Study as a whole: Roughly 170 million T cells yielded roughly 120 million unique TCR beta sequences in earlier analysis. Study-wide results and caveats: In a later analysis, at a false discovery rate of 0.05, under 20,000 TCR beta sequences matched HLA alleles. Productive status was seen about 90% or about 30% of the time for most TCR beta V segments in an earlier analysis.

The ends lost 2 bases at V and 1 base at J; junction bases unmatched: 14. There are 19 residues in the CDR3. Looked up from germline, CDR1 is SEHNR and CDR2 is FQNEAQ (reference sequence). The PCR was carried out with 60 Vbeta primers and 13 Jbeta primers. TCRdb's table, derived via immunoSEQ multiplex PCR, lists solely in-frame clones and lacks some. The top ten clones hold 5% to 6.5% of a sample with 110,000 or so clones, approximately 83% of them seen once. Worth noting for this clone: Its matching antigen is unknown.

The sequence was collected from a man between 18 and 29 years old in good health and CMV-seronegative. Input material: PBMCs. J is TRBJ2-5 and V is TRBV7-9; 9 positions match TRBD1. CDR3 residues: CASSLKDRGPSRAQETQYF. In DNA, the CDR3 is TGTGCCAGCAGCTTAAAGGACAGGGGCCCAAGCAGGGCCCAAGAGACCCAGTACTTC.